Below are 3 T cell receptor beta chains sequenced from a single sample in a study of T cell responses to AZD1222 COVID-19 vaccine. Here immunoSEQ multiplex PCR was the method, and the copy in TCRdb shows in-frame clones only, minus some. Among 150,000 to 200,000 clones listed, 90% were seen once. Specimen: peripheral blood, collected on day 0 of AZD1222 vaccination. The receptors were gathered from an adult in good health.

This rearrangement joins TRBV7-2 to TRBJ2-2, with 9 nucleotides matching TRBD2. After removal of 1 base from V and 4 bases from J, the junction contained 7 bases not matched to a gene. Germline-derived CDR1 and CDR2 are SGHTA and FQGNSA. The CDR3 is 17 amino acids. CDR3 protein: CASSLGGRGGLTGELFF. The CDR3 bases are TGTGCCAGCAGCTTAGGGGGGCGGGGGGGCCTCACCGGGGAGCTGTTTTTT. The full variable domain, in which reference TRBV7-2 and TRBJ2-2 provide the parts outside the CDR3, is GAGVSQSPSNKVTEKGKDVELRCDPISGHTALYWYRQSLGQGLEFLIYFQGNSAPDKSGLPSDRFSAERTGGSVSTLTIQRTQQEDSAVYLCASSLGGRGGLTGELFFGEGSRLTVL.

This clone came up once. This sequence joins TRBV11-1 and TRBJ2-3; D unresolved. This CDR3 is 15 amino acids long. The V end was cut by 2 bases, the J end by 0 bases, with 9 bases between. Germline lookup yields CDR1 SGHAT and CDR2 FQDESV (reference sequence). The CDR3 nucleotides read TGTGCCAGCAGCTTAAGGCCCTCTAGCACAGATACGCAGTATTTT. Translating gives CASSLRPSSTDTQYF.

The chain carries TRBV7-9 and TRBJ1-3; D may be TRBD1 (5 bases). Germline V gives CDR1 SEHNR, CDR2 FQNEAQ (reference sequence). The CDR3 has 15 residues. Trimming pared 7 bases from V and 2 bases from J, leaving 15 bases between. The CDR3 DNA is TGTGCCAGCACCCGCGGGGGGACTGCTGGAAACACCATATATTTT. Its protein is CASTRGGTAGNTIYF.